These 8 T cell receptor beta chains were all obtained from the same sample, sequenced in a study of spatial heterogeneity in lung cancer. TCRdb reprocessed the 5' RACE reads via MiXCR and lists one record per CDR3 protein. The profile shows 12,000 or so distinct CDR3 sequences, about 6% of them singletons. As for time point: sample taken at primary tumor resection. Sequencing was performed on whole RNA extracted from tumor and nontumor lung tissue, or from frozen PBMC, and the material was left unsorted. The specimen comprised normal lung tissue next to the tumor, sampled at surgery. These receptors originate from a male donor with early-stage non-small cell lung cancer.

In its sample, this clonotype was seen many times. With the library built for alpha chains, this beta chain is off target and its frequency is not meaningful. The CDR3 DNA is TGTGCCAGTAGTATAGGCGGACAGGGGGCAACGCAGTATTTT. Amino acid sequence: CASSIGGQGATQYF. The genes are TRBV19 and TRBJ2-3; 11 positions match TRBD1. The CDR3 has 14 amino acids. The ends lost 1 base at V and 9 bases at J; junction bases unmatched: 3. The germline CDR1 and CDR2 sequences are LNHDA and SQIVND (reference sequence).

This clonotype was counted many times. With the library built for alpha chains, this beta chain is off target and its frequency is not meaningful. V is TRBV6-2 or TRBV6-3 and J is TRBJ1-1; 9 nucleotides line up with TRBD1. Germline V lookup: CDR1 MNHEY, CDR2 SVGEGT. The V and J ends lost 10 bases and 7 bases, in that order; junction bases with no gene match: 10. This CDR3 spans 13 amino acids. The CDR3 DNA follows: TGTGCCACCAAGGGACAGGGTGAGGGTGAAGCTTTCTTT. As protein: CATKGQGEGEAFF.

In the case of this clonotype: Because this beta chain is a stray read in a library intended to capture alpha chains, its abundance should not be given much weight. The gene calls are TRBV4-2 and TRBJ2-1; tentative D call: TRBD1 (5 bases). V shed 0 bases and J shed 2 bases, with 11 bases lying between them. This CDR3 has 16 amino acids. CDR1 LGHNA and CDR2 YNFKEQ come from the germline V gene. The CDR3 nucleotides are TGTGCCAGCAGCCAAGAACCCTCAGGGACCTACAATGAGCAGTTCTTC. Amino acid sequence: CASSQEPSGTYNEQFF.

This clonotype appeared many times. Being off target in a library aimed at alpha chains, this beta chain has a size of little meaning. CDR3: CASSYDLWGGNQPQHF. The CDR3 nucleotides read TGTGCCAGCAGTTACGACCTCTGGGGGGGAAATCAGCCCCAGCATTTT. The V gene is TRBV6-6, the J gene TRBJ1-5; TRBD1 is a possible D gene (5 bases). V dropped 2 bases and J dropped 4 bases, with 15 bases sitting between them. The germline CDR1 and CDR2 sequences are MNHNY and SVGAGI (reference sequence). CDR3 size: 16 residues.

Many counts were recorded for this clonotype. Being off target in a library aimed at alpha chains, this beta chain has a size of little meaning. This chain connects TRBV10-3 to TRBJ2-7; tentatively, D is TRBD2 (5 bases). V was clipped by 3 bases and J by 2 bases, with 11 bases between them. Germline CDR1 reads ENHRY; CDR2 reads SYGVKD. The CDR3 contains 14 residues. Here the CDR3 reads CAISEPGLPYEQYF. The CDR3 bases are TGTGCCATCAGTGAACCGGGATTACCCTACGAGCAGTACTTC.

As regards this clonotype: A much larger clonotype is one base distant, so this may be a read error. Within a library made for alpha chains, this beta chain is off target, and its count is uninformative. The rearrangement uses TRBV7-8 and TRBJ2-1; D is unresolved. This CDR3 is 11 amino acids long. Trimming pared 10 bases from V and 5 bases from J, leaving 9 bases between. The germline CDR1 and CDR2 sequences are SGHVS and FQNEAQ. The CDR3 bases are TGTGCCAACAAATCTAACAATGAGCAGTTCTTC. Translation gives CANKSNNEQFF.

Remarks on this clonotype: This beta chain is off target for a library built for alpha chains, so its abundance means little. The chain recombines TRBV12-3 or TRBV12-4 with TRBJ1-2; D unclear. The V end was cut by 6 bases, the J end by 4 bases, with 9 bases between. The CDR3 totals 12 residues. The CDR3 DNA is TGTGCCAGCAGCTCCGCCATCTATGGCTACACCTTC. Its translation: CASSSAIYGYTF.

Many counts were recorded for this clonotype. This beta chain slipped into a library made for alpha chains as a stray read, so its size is not meaningful. The gene calls are TRBV7-2 and TRBJ1-5; 7 bases fit TRBD1. Germline CDR1 reads SGHTA; CDR2 reads FQGNSA. Trimming cost V 5 bases and J 7 bases; bases outside gene matches: 17. The CDR3 sequence is 17 residues long. CDR3 amino acids: CASSLISGTAGSQPQHF. The CDR3 bases are TGTGCCAGCAGCCTGATATCCGGGACAGCCGGGTCACAGCCCCAGCATTTT.